These 10 T cell receptor beta chains originate from one sample sequenced in a study of T cell changes during pregnancy in multiple sclerosis. The data were produced by immunoSEQ multiplex PCR, yet TCRdb's version contains in-frame clones alone and is incomplete. Of 60,000 or so clones listed, just over 90% are singletons. Sequenced here: CD4+ T cells from peripheral blood mononuclear cells, sampled before pregnancy. The receptors were sampled from a female donor with multiple sclerosis, enrolled in a pregnancy study.

V and J are TRBV7-3 and TRBJ2-1; tentative D call: TRBD2 (5 bases). From germline, CDR1 is SGHTA and CDR2 FQGTGA. The CDR3 sequence is 16 residues long. With 1 base removed from V and 0 bases from J, the gap between germline ends came to 10 bases. The CDR3 is CASSLRRAGSYNEQFF. The CDR3, as DNA: TGTGCCAGCAGCTTAAGGCGGGCTGGCTCCTACAATGAGCAGTTCTTC.

J is TRBJ2-3 and V is TRBV6-4; the match to TRBD2 covers 12 bases. The CDR3 sequence is 15 residues long. CDR1 MRHNA and CDR2 SNTAGT come from the germline V gene. Trimming cost V 6 bases and J 5 bases; bases outside gene matches: 6. CDR3 DNA: TGTGCCAGCAGGAGACTAGCGGGAGATGTAGATACGCAGTATTTT. Translated: CASRRLAGDVDTQYF.

This chain joins TRBV2 and TRBJ1-4, with TRBD1 matching over 11 bases. CDR3 length: 15 residues. With 3 bases clipped from V and 7 bases from J, the junction kept 4 bases outside the gene matches. The germline CDR1 and CDR2 sequences are SNHLY and FYNNEI. CDR3 in DNA: TGTGCCAGCAGTGAGGACAGGGGGCTGTTTGAAAAACTGTTTTTT. Amino acids: CASSEDRGLFEKLFF.

The rearrangement uses TRBV5-4 and TRBJ2-5; D remains ambiguous. Germline V gene data show CDR1 as SGHNT and CDR2 as YYREEE (reference sequence). The CDR3 has 12 amino acids. Trimming removed 2 bases at V and 3 bases at J, with 5 bases between. The CDR3 DNA is TGTGCCAGCAGCTTCCCAAAAGAGACCCAGTACTTC. Translation: CASSFPKETQYF.

The rearrangement joins TRBV18 to TRBJ1-1, with a possible D match to TRBD1 (5 bases). This CDR3 has 15 amino acids. Germline CDR1 KGHSH, CDR2 LQKENI. V was pared by 3 bases and J by 9 bases, with 20 bases between. In DNA form, the CDR3 reads TGTGCCAGCTCACCTCAGAAGACAGAGAATACTAAAGCTTTCTTT. This gives the protein CASSPQKTENTKAFF.

The chain carries TRBV4-1 and TRBJ2-3; perhaps TRBD1 as D (5 bases). V was clipped by 0 bases and J by 4 bases, with 8 bases between them. The CDR3 has 14 residues. CDR1 is MGHRA and CDR2 is YSYEKL in the germline V gene. CDR3 nucleotides: TGCGCCAGCAGCCAAGAACCGACAGCAGATACGCAGTATTTT. Protein sequence: CASSQEPTADTQYF.

The chain employs TRBV19 and TRBJ2-7; possibly TRBD2 for D (6 bases). The germline V gene encodes CDR1 LNHDA and CDR2 SQIVND (reference sequence). The CDR3 is made up of 12 amino acids. V was clipped by 5 bases and J by 5 bases, with 10 bases between them. CDR3 in amino acids: CASSVRGDEQYF. CDR3 nucleotides: TGTGCCAGTAGTGTCCGCGGGGACGAGCAGTACTTC. Combining the CDR3 with reference TRBV19 and TRBJ2-7 gives the whole variable domain DGGITQSPKYLFRKEGQNVTLSCEQNLNHDAMYWYRQDPGQGLRLIYYSQIVNDFQKGDIAEGYSVSREKKESFPLTVTSAQKNPTAFYLCASSVRGDEQYFGPGTRLTVT.

The chain couples TRBV19 to TRBJ1-1, with 9 bases aligning to TRBD1. From germline, CDR1 is LNHDA and CDR2 SQIVND (reference sequence). The CDR3 contains 17 residues. Unmatched junction bases numbered 16, after V lost 8 bases and J lost 3 bases. CDR3 in DNA: TGTGCCAGTTCGAGGTGGGGACAGGGAGTGAAGGACACTGAAGCTTTCTTT. Its translation is CASSRWGQGVKDTEAFF.

V is TRBV30 and J is TRBJ2-7; TRBD2 matches 10 bases. In germline, CDR1 is GTSNPN, CDR2 SVGIG (reference sequence). V was pared by 4 bases and J by 3 bases, with 6 bases of the junction left unmatched. The CDR3 runs to 14 residues. The chain's CDR3 is CAWTGTSEYYEQYF. CDR3 bases: TGTGCCTGGACCGGGACTAGCGAATACTACGAGCAGTACTTC. The full variable domain, its missing parts supplied by reference TRBV30 and TRBJ2-7, is SQTIHQWPATLVQPVGSPLSLECTVEGTSNPNLYWYRQAAGRGLQLLFYSVGIGQISSEVPQNLSASRPQDRQFILSSKKLLLSDSGFYLCAWTGTSEYYEQYFGPGTRLTVT.

V gene TRBV5-8 combines with J gene TRBJ2-2; 7 bases match TRBD1. Germline V gene data show CDR1 as SGHTS and CDR2 as YDEGEE. The CDR3 has 17 amino acids. Trimming cost V 3 bases and J 0 bases; bases outside gene matches: 8. CDR3 sequence reads: CASSWDRDSANTGELFF. CDR3 in DNA: TGTGCCAGCAGCTGGGACCGGGACAGCGCGAACACCGGGGAGCTGTTTTTT.